One sample yielded the 25 T cell receptor beta chains listed below, sequenced in a study of blood T cell repertoires in COVID-19. Using immunoSEQ multiplex PCR, the repertoire was profiled, and TCRdb retains in-frame clones only, with some absent. The table lists around 500,000 clones, approximately 87% of them singletons, with less than 2% in the top ten. Material for sequencing was PBMCs or T cells enriched from blood (not recorded which). These receptors were collected from a woman in her 40s who had recovered from COVID-19.

V and J are TRBV9 and TRBJ1-2; weak D call: TRBD1 (6 bases). Trimming pared 4 bases from V and 2 bases from J, leaving 12 bases between. CDR3 length: 14 amino acids. Germline CDR1 and CDR2: SGDLS and YYNGEE. The CDR3 protein is CASSPGQFNYGYTF. The CDR3 DNA is TGTGCCAGCAGCCCGGGACAATTCAACTATGGCTACACCTTC. The full variable domain, in which reference TRBV9 and TRBJ1-2 provide the parts outside the CDR3, is DSGVTQTPKHLITATGQRVTLRCSPRSGDLSVYWYQQSLDQGLQFLIQYYNGEERAKGNILERFSAQQFPDLHSELNLSSLELGDSALYFCASSPGQFNYGYTFGSGTRLTVV.

This clone was seen once. For the CDR3, the DNA is TGTGCCTGGGAGTCCGGGACAACTACTGAAGCTTTCTTT. The encoded protein is CAWESGTTTEAFF. The genes are TRBV30 and TRBJ1-1; TRBD1 might be the D (6 bases). CDR3 size: 13 residues. From germline, CDR1 is GTSNPN and CDR2 SVGIG (reference sequence). V lost 5 bases and J lost 5, with 15 bases in between.

The rearrangement joins TRBV4-1 to TRBJ1-5, with D perhaps matching TRBD1 (5 bases). The germline gives CDR1 MGHRA, CDR2 YSYEKL. The V end was cut by 0 bases, the J end by 7 bases, with 13 bases between. The CDR3 sequence is 15 residues long. The CDR3, as DNA: TGCGCCAGCAGCCAAGATAAGGGAGGGACGCAGCCCCAGCATTTT. Translation: CASSQDKGGTQPQHF.

This sequence joins TRBV29-1 and TRBJ1-1; D remains ambiguous. The CDR3 is made up of 14 amino acids. V lost 2 bases and J lost 1, with 11 bases in between. The germline V gene encodes CDR1 SQVTM and CDR2 ANQGSEA. CDR3 DNA: TGCAGCGTTGAACGGGTCTATAGGAACACTGAAGCTTTCTTT. Translating gives CSVERVYRNTEAFF.

This clone showed up just a few times. For the CDR3, the DNA is TGTGCCAGCAGCCTGAGGACAGGGGGCGACTATGGCTACACCTTC. Translated: CASSLRTGGDYGYTF. J is TRBJ1-2 and V is TRBV11-3; 11 positions agree with TRBD1. Losses at the gene ends were 5 bases for V and 3 bases for J; bases not matched to a gene: 5. The CDR3 is 15 amino acids. Germline loops: CDR1 SGHNT, CDR2 YENEEA.

The V call is TRBV10-3, the J call TRBJ2-3, with D perhaps matching TRBD2 (7 bases). There are 16 residues in the CDR3. Trimming removed 0 bases from V and 0 bases from J, with 10 bases in between. CDR1 and CDR2 (germline): ENHRY, SYGVKD. CDR3 in DNA: TGTGCCATCAGTGAGTCGCGGGGGCCCAGCACAGATACGCAGTATTTT. As protein: CAISESRGPSTDTQYF.

The J gene is TRBJ1-1, the V gene TRBV5-1; 9 bases are a match to TRBD1. CDR1 and CDR2 from the germline V gene are SGHRS and YFSETQ. This CDR3 spans 18 amino acids. The junction had 12 bases not matched to a gene; V was cut back by 3 bases and J by 0 bases. The CDR3 DNA reads as TGCGCCAGCAGCTCGTTAACAGGGGGCTTTAAACTGAACACTGAAGCTTTCTTT. Translating gives CASSSLTGGFKLNTEAFF.

This chain uses TRBV19 with TRBJ1-1, with D possibly being TRBD1 (5 bases). The germline V gene has CDR1 LNHDA and CDR2 SQIVND (reference sequence). The V end was cut by 5 bases, the J end by 3 bases, with 13 bases between. The CDR3 has 14 amino acids. CDR3 in DNA: TGTGCCAGTAGTCCGTGGGGGGTGTACACTGAAGCTTTCTTT. Translated: CASSPWGVYTEAFF.

This chain uses TRBV3-1 (or the pseudogene TRBV3-2) with TRBJ1-4; 9 nucleotides align to TRBD1. CDR3 length: 17 residues. The V gene's germline CDR1 is LGHDT and CDR2 YNNKEL (reference sequence). The V gene end was trimmed by 4 bases and the J gene end by 5 bases; junction bases not matched to a gene: 11. CDR3 sequence reads: CASSPWRPGQGNEKLFF. The CDR3 DNA sequence: TGTGCCAGCAGCCCCTGGAGGCCGGGACAGGGAAATGAAAAACTGTTTTTT.

This chain uses TRBV6-5 with TRBJ1-2; tentative D call: TRBD1 (6 bases). CDR1 and CDR2 (germline): MNHEY, SVGAGI. The CDR3 length is 11 residues. Trimming pared 6 bases from V and 7 bases from J, leaving 9 bases between. In DNA form, the CDR3 reads TGTGCCAGCAGCAGGGGTGGTGGCTACACCTTC. This sequence encodes CASSRGGGYTF.

Details on this clone: Other DNA sequences in the sample encode the same CDR3. The J gene is TRBJ1-3, the V gene TRBV9, with 7 positions matching TRBD1. The CDR3 covers 14 residues. CDR1 is SGDLS and CDR2 is YYNGEE in the germline V gene. With V trimmed by 0 bases and J by 7 bases, 4 bases remained unmatched. CDR3 region: CASSVEGAGNTIYF. CDR3 DNA: TGTGCCAGCAGCGTAGAGGGGGCCGGGAACACCATATATTTT.

The chain employs TRBV24-1 and TRBJ2-3; TRBD2 aligns across 7 bases. After removal of 7 bases from V and 4 bases from J, the junction contained 7 bases not matched to a gene. CDR3 length equals 14 residues. Germline CDR1 KGHDR, CDR2 SFDVKD. CDR3 DNA: TGTGCCACCAGAGCGGGACCCCTTGCAGATACGCAGTATTTT. Translating gives CATRAGPLADTQYF.

V gene TRBV5-4 combines with J gene TRBJ2-1, with TRBD2 identical over 8 bases. CDR3 length equals 16 residues. The junction had 9 bases not matched to a gene; V was cut back by 4 bases and J by 3 bases. Looked up from germline, CDR1 is SGHNT and CDR2 is YYREEE (reference sequence). In nucleotides, the CDR3 is TGTGCCAGCAGCGTTGGAACTAGCGGAGGCTACAATGAGCAGTTCTTC. Translating it yields CASSVGTSGGYNEQFF.

The chain carries TRBV9 and TRBJ1-1, with TRBD1 matching 7 bases. Germline V gene data show CDR1 as SGDLS and CDR2 as YYNGEE. The trim removed 2 bases at V and 0 bases at J, leaving 4 bases unmatched. CDR3 length: 15 residues. Here the CDR3 reads CASSVGQVMNTEAFF. CDR3 DNA sequence: TGTGCCAGCAGCGTCGGACAGGTAATGAACACTGAAGCTTTCTTT.

Remarks on this clone: The junction differs from germline at one of its ends, possibly a read error. The chain combines TRBV9 with TRBJ2-3; TRBD2 might be the D (6 bases). Per germline, CDR1 SGDLS and CDR2 YYNGEE. CDR3 length: 14 amino acids. The CDR3 reads CASSVSTSRDTQYF. DNA of the CDR3: TGTGCCAGCAGCGTAAGCACTAGCAGAGATACGCAGTATTTT.

The chain couples TRBV4-2 to TRBJ2-7, with D perhaps TRBD2 (6 bases). This CDR3 has 16 amino acids. V lost 0 bases and J 4 bases, leaving 16 bases between the germline ends. Germline lookup yields CDR1 LGHNA and CDR2 YNFKEQ. Here the CDR3 reads CASSQESGGSLYEQYF. The CDR3 DNA follows: TGTGCCAGCAGCCAAGAAAGTGGGGGGAGTCTGTACGAGCAGTACTTC.

The chain carries TRBV4-3 and TRBJ1-4; D call uncertain. The germline V gene has CDR1 LGHNA and CDR2 YSLEER. V dropped 1 base and J dropped 10 bases, with 10 bases sitting between them. This CDR3 is 13 amino acids long. Here the CDR3 DNA reads TGCGCCAGCAGCCAAGGAGTAACGGGAAAACTGTTTTTT. The encoded protein is CASSQGVTGKLFF.

The chain carries TRBV27 and TRBJ1-2, with a weak D call TRBD1 (5 bases). The V and J ends lost 8 bases and 8 bases respectively, with 27 bases between them. Germline V CDR1 and CDR2: MNHEY, SMNVEV (reference sequence). The CDR3 covers 16 residues. DNA of the CDR3: TGTGCCAGCGGACTCTACGGGGGGGAGTCACCGTGGGGCTACACCTTC. This gives the protein CASGLYGGESPWGYTF.

V is TRBV30 and J is TRBJ2-7, with 10 positions matching TRBD2. CDR1 is GTSNPN and CDR2 is SVGIG in the germline V gene (reference sequence). The ends lost 0 bases at V and 10 bases at J; junction bases unmatched: 3. The CDR3 is 12 amino acids. CDR3 protein: CAWSVSGRAQYF. For the CDR3, the DNA is TGTGCCTGGAGTGTCAGCGGGAGGGCCCAGTACTTC.

The V call is TRBV30, the J call TRBJ1-1, with unresolved D. CDR3 length: 11 amino acids. Trimming cost V 4 bases and J 6 bases, with 9 bases left between them. CDR1 and CDR2 (germline): GTSNPN, SVGIG (reference sequence). The CDR3 DNA is TGTGCCTGGACGGTGGGCGCTGAAGCTTTCTTT. It codes for CAWTVGAEAFF. The variable domain in full, with the rest retrieved from reference TRBV30 and TRBJ1-1, is SQTIHQWPATLVQPVGSPLSLECTVEGTSNPNLYWYRQAAGRGLQLLFYSVGIGQISSEVPQNLSASRPQDRQFILSSKKLLLSDSGFYLCAWTVGAEAFFGQGTRLTVV.

The CDR3 here is CASSSQGRRTEAFF. CDR3 DNA: TGTGCCAGCAGTAGTCAGGGGCGGAGAACTGAAGCTTTCTTT. This chain joins TRBV6-5 and TRBJ1-1; a possible D gene is TRBD1 (6 bases). This CDR3 is 14 amino acids long. Germline lookup yields CDR1 MNHEY and CDR2 SVGAGI. Trimming removed 5 bases at V and 5 bases at J, with 15 bases between.

J is TRBJ2-7 and V is TRBV6-5; TRBD1 matches at 8 bases. CDR3 length: 14 residues. With 5 bases clipped from V and 3 bases from J, the junction kept 6 bases outside the gene matches. Germline V CDR1 and CDR2: MNHEY, SVGAGI. Here the CDR3 DNA reads TGTGCCAGCAGTACTCCGGACAGGGTCTACGAGCAGTACTTC. Its translation: CASSTPDRVYEQYF.

Here the CDR3 DNA reads TGTGCCAGCAGTTTATCTGGGGGGACAGACCTTACTAGCACAGATACGCAGTATTTT. Protein sequence: CASSLSGGTDLTSTDTQYF. The chain recombines TRBV27 with TRBJ2-3, with D maybe TRBD1 (7 bases). The CDR3 spans 19 residues. V lost 0 bases, J lost 0 bases, and 19 bases lay in between. The germline gives CDR1 MNHEY, CDR2 SMNVEV (reference sequence).

The V call is TRBV20-1, the J call TRBJ1-2; D perhaps matches TRBD1 (6 bases). Trimming shortened V by 3 bases and J by 4 bases, and 18 bases separated the two germline ends. Germline V gene data show CDR1 as DFQATT and CDR2 as SNEGSKA (reference sequence). CDR3 length: 15 amino acids. Here the CDR3 reads CSASLGTSRTYGYTF. The CDR3 bases are TGCAGTGCTAGTTTGGGGACATCTAGGACCTATGGCTACACCTTC.

The chain carries TRBV13 and TRBJ2-1; 8 positions agree with TRBD1. With 5 bases clipped from V and 0 bases from J, the junction kept 3 bases outside the gene matches. Germline CDR1 PRHDT, CDR2 FYEKMQ (reference sequence). CDR3 length: 15 amino acids. Here the CDR3 reads CASSRTGSSYNEQFF. The CDR3 DNA follows: TGTGCCAGCAGCCGGACAGGGAGCTCCTACAATGAGCAGTTCTTC.